Below, 20 T cell receptor beta chains from the same sample are listed, as sequenced in a study of T-cell memory formation after mild COVID-19. MiXCR was run by TCRdb on the 5' RACE reads, yielding one entry per CDR3 protein. The sample includes approximately 100,000 distinct CDR3 sequences, over 8.5% seen only once; the top ten take about 40%. The source material was PBMCs or a T cell subset sorted from them (not recorded which). Receptor source: a young man who had mild COVID-19 (a few samples of this study predate the infection). Cell type and time point are not known.

The chain joins TRBV6-5 to TRBJ1-1; 7 bases are shared with TRBD1. The V and J ends lost 6 bases and 5 bases, in that order; junction bases with no gene match: 12. The CDR3 loop spans 15 amino acids. CDR1 and CDR2 from the germline V gene are MNHEY and SVGAGI. CDR3 loop: CASRRTDRVRTEAFF. CDR3 nucleotide sequence: TGTGCCAGCAGGCGAACAGACAGGGTGAGGACTGAAGCTTTCTTT.

CDR3 in amino acids: CASSTGQGRGAGELFF. As DNA, the CDR3 is TGCGCCAGCAGCACCGGACAGGGGAGAGGCGCCGGGGAGCTGTTTTTT. This sequence joins TRBV5-1 and TRBJ2-2, with 9 bases fitting TRBD1. CDR1 is SGHRS, CDR2 YFSETQ, per germline. V dropped 4 bases and J dropped 6; count of bases not matched to a gene: 10. The CDR3 spans 16 residues.

In this sample, this clonotype turned up a few times. The chain uses TRBV27 and TRBJ2-5; 7 nucleotides line up with TRBD2. The CDR3 is 14 amino acids. Germline loops: CDR1 MNHEY, CDR2 SMNVEV (reference sequence). V shed 3 bases and J 6 bases; nucleotides not matched to a gene: 7. The CDR3 DNA is TGTGCCAGCAGTTTCTCCGGGGGGATAAAGACCCAGTACTTC. Residues: CASSFSGGIKTQYF.

This clonotype was seen only a few times. The V and J genes are TRBV27 and TRBJ1-2; no firm D call. The CDR3 extends over 12 amino acids. V dropped 5 bases and J dropped 5 bases, with 9 bases sitting between them. Germline V lookup: CDR1 MNHEY, CDR2 SMNVEV (reference sequence). The CDR3 protein is CASSPDAYGYTF. DNA of the CDR3: TGTGCCAGCAGTCCGGATGCGTATGGCTACACCTTC.

V is TRBV4-1 and J is TRBJ2-7; possible D gene TRBD2, 5 bases. Germline V gene data show CDR1 as MGHRA and CDR2 as YSYEKL. V lost 1 base to trimming and J lost 7 bases, with 17 bases between them. This CDR3 is built from 15 residues. DNA of the CDR3: TGCGCCAGCAGCCAAGTTCCGGCTAGCCTTGAAGAGCAGTACGTC. Amino acid sequence: CASSQVPASLEEQYV.

CDR3 loop: CASSFGKGLGEAFF. CDR3 in DNA: TGTGCCAGCAGCTTTGGCAAGGGGCTCGGTGAAGCTTTCTTT. This rearrangement joins TRBV11-2 to TRBJ1-1; D perhaps matches TRBD1 (5 bases). V lost 3 bases and J 7 bases, leaving 15 bases between the germline ends. The germline gives CDR1 SGHAT, CDR2 FQNNGV. The CDR3 consists of 14 residues.

J is TRBJ2-5 and V is TRBV5-1, with D maybe TRBD1 (6 bases). The CDR3 runs to 18 residues. V lost 4 bases, J lost 5 bases, and 27 bases lay in between. Germline V lookup: CDR1 SGHRS, CDR2 YFSETQ. This chain's CDR3 is CASSGTGTITPFLETQYF. The DNA for the CDR3 is TGCGCCAGCAGCGGGACCGGGACAATCACCCCCTTTCTTGAGACCCAGTACTTC.

The table lists this clonotype with a few counts. V gene TRBV5-1 combines with J gene TRBJ2-1; TRBD1 is a possible D gene (7 bases). CDR3 length equals 16 residues. The germline V and J ends were trimmed by 0 bases and 3 bases, with 13 bases remaining between them. Germline V gives CDR1 SGHRS, CDR2 YFSETQ. The CDR3 DNA reads as TGCGCCAGCAGCTTGGGATTCCAGGGGGGCTACAATGAGCAGTTCTTC. Its protein product is CASSLGFQGGYNEQFF. Together with reference TRBV5-1 and TRBJ2-1, the CDR3 gives the full variable domain: KAGVTQTPRYLIKTRGQQVTLSCSPISGHRSVSWYQQTPGQGLQFLFEYFSETQRNKGNFPGRFSGRQFSNSRSEMNVSTLELGDSALYLCASSLGFQGGYNEQFFGPGTRLTVL.

This clonotype was detected many times. The rearrangement joins TRBV7-9 to TRBJ2-1; tentative D call: TRBD1 (5 bases). The germline V and J ends were trimmed by 8 bases and 2 bases, with 13 bases remaining between them. CDR1 SEHNR and CDR2 FQNEAQ come from the germline V gene (reference sequence). CDR3 length equals 14 residues. For the CDR3, the DNA is TGTGCCAGCTCCTGGGGCGCTACCTACAATGAGCAGTTCTTC. Translated, it gives CASSWGATYNEQFF.

This clonotype was detected only a few times. The chain uses TRBV27 and TRBJ1-2; 8 nucleotides agree with TRBD1. Germline V gives CDR1 MNHEY, CDR2 SMNVEV (reference sequence). The CDR3 has 14 amino acids. V lost 5 bases to trimming and J lost 5 bases; unmatched junction nucleotides: 7. The CDR3: CASSPRTGRYGYTF. The CDR3 coding sequence is TGTGCCAGCAGTCCCCGGACAGGGAGATATGGCTACACCTTC.

This clonotype has only a few counts. The chain joins TRBV20-1 to TRBJ2-3; tentative D call: TRBD2 (5 bases). V was clipped by 4 bases and J by 2 bases, with 10 bases between them. This CDR3 spans 13 amino acids. CDR1 and CDR2 (germline): DFQATT, SNEGSKA (reference sequence). CDR3 bases: TGCAGTGCTAAACGGGAATACACAGATACGCAGTATTTT. Amino acids: CSAKREYTDTQYF.

This clonotype was picked up a small number of times. The rearrangement uses TRBV7-9 and TRBJ1-5; no clear D gene. The CDR3 is 14 residues long. Between the trimmed V and J ends, which lost 0 bases and 7 bases, there was a span of 10 bases. Germline CDR1 SEHNR, CDR2 FQNEAQ (reference sequence). The chain's CDR3 is CASSLATQTQPQHF. The CDR3 nucleotides are TGTGCCAGCAGCTTAGCGACACAGACACAGCCCCAGCATTTT.

The chain links TRBV29-1 to TRBJ2-1; 7 nucleotides match TRBD1. Germline-derived CDR1 and CDR2 are SQVTM and ANQGSEA. Trimming removed 3 bases from V and 3 bases from J; junction bases left unmatched: 5. CDR3 length: 14 residues. In DNA form, the CDR3 reads TGCAGCGTTGAGGGACAGCCGGACTACAATGAGCAGTTCTTC. The encoded protein is CSVEGQPDYNEQFF.

The chain combines TRBV28 with TRBJ2-3; D not resolved. This CDR3 contains 17 residues. V lost 3 bases, J lost 0 bases, and 16 bases lay in between. Germline lookup yields CDR1 MDHEN and CDR2 SYDVKM. The CDR3 bases are TGTGCCAGCAGTTTCCCCATACTCCTGGGTAGCACAGATACGCAGTATTTT. Protein product: CASSFPILLGSTDTQYF.

This clonotype occurred a few times. The rearrangement uses TRBV25-1 and TRBJ2-3; 9 nucleotides match TRBD1. Trimming took 4 bases from V and 3 from J; bases not matched to a gene: 11. The CDR3 is 17 amino acids. Germline values: CDR1 MGHDK, CDR2 SYGVNS. The CDR3 reads CASSGPRTGDRTDTQYF. As DNA, the CDR3 is TGTGCCAGCAGTGGCCCCCGGACAGGGGACCGTACAGATACGCAGTATTTT.

This clonotype was counted only a few times. The chain links TRBV2 to TRBJ2-1, with D possibly TRBD1 on 6 matching bases. With 5 bases removed from V and 1 base from J, the gap between germline ends came to 12 bases. The CDR3 extends over 15 amino acids. CDR1 SNHLY and CDR2 FYNNEI come from the germline V gene. Here the CDR3 reads CASSSGEGSYNEQFF. The CDR3, as DNA: TGTGCCAGCAGTTCAGGGGAAGGTTCCTACAATGAGCAGTTCTTC.

This clonotype was observed a few times. The J gene is TRBJ2-5, the V gene TRBV6-5, with TRBD2 identical over 10 bases. The V and J ends lost 9 bases and 2 bases, in that order; junction bases with no gene match: 12. The CDR3 covers 16 residues. The germline V gene has CDR1 MNHEY and CDR2 SVGAGI. The chain's CDR3 is CASTNLLAGAQETQYF. In nucleotides, the CDR3 is TGTGCCAGTACCAATCTTCTAGCGGGAGCGCAAGAGACCCAGTACTTC.

The chain employs TRBV7-6 and TRBJ1-2; no reliable D call. This CDR3 is built from 13 residues. Deletions cut 5 bases from V and 8 bases from J, with 15 bases between. The germline CDR1 and CDR2 sequences are SGHVS and FNYEAQ. The CDR3 loop reads CASSPRESSGYTF. The DNA for the CDR3 is TGTGCCAGCAGCCCCCGGGAGAGTTCAGGCTACACCTTC.

This clonotype was found a few times. V usage is TRBV4-3 and J usage is TRBJ1-1, with 9 bases aligning to TRBD1. CDR1 is LGHNA and CDR2 is YSLEER in the germline V gene. Losses at the gene ends were 2 bases for V and 6 bases for J; bases not matched to a gene: 7. There are 15 residues in the CDR3. CDR3 residues: CASSQQQGAKAEAFF. The CDR3 DNA reads TGCGCCAGCAGCCAACAACAGGGGGCGAAGGCTGAAGCTTTCTTT.

In this sample, this clonotype turned up a few times. The chain uses TRBV4-3 and TRBJ2-2; 9 nucleotides agree with TRBD1. The junction had 4 bases not matched to a gene; V was cut back by 0 bases and J by 5 bases. Germline V lookup: CDR1 LGHNA, CDR2 YSLEER. The CDR3 contains 16 residues. The CDR3 sequence: CASSQDGTGKTGELFF. The DNA for the CDR3 is TGCGCCAGCAGCCAAGATGGGACAGGGAAAACCGGGGAGCTGTTTTTT.